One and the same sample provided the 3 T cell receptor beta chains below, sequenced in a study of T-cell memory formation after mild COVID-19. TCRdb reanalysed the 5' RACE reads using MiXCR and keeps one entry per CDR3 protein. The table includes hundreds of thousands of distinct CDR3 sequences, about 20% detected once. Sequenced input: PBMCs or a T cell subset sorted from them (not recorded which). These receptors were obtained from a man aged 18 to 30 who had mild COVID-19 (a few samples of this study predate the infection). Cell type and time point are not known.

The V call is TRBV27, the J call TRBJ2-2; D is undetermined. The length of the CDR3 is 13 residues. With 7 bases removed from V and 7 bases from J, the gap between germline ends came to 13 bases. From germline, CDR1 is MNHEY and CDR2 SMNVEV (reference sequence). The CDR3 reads CASTASTVGELFF. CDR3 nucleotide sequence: TGTGCCAGCACCGCGTCCACGGTCGGGGAGCTGTTTTTT.

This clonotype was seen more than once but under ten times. The CDR3 here is CASSANGQSDTQYF. The CDR3 DNA sequence: TGTGCCAGCAGCGCGAACGGACAGTCAGATACGCAGTATTTT. V gene TRBV7-2 combines with J gene TRBJ2-3; D is possibly TRBD1 (6 bases). The CDR3 spans 14 residues. V was pared by 5 bases and J by 4 bases, with 13 bases between. The germline V gene encodes CDR1 SGHTA and CDR2 FQGNSA.

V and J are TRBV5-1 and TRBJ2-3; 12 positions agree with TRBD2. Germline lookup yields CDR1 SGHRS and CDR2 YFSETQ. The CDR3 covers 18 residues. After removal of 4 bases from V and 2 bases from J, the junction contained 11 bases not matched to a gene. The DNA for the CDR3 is TGCGCCAGCAGCCCGGGGGGACTAGCGGGCTTCGACACAGATACGCAGTATTTT. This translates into CASSPGGLAGFDTDTQYF.